This T cell receptor beta chain was observed in a study of CD8+CD57+ T cells in acquired aplastic anemia. Background on the study: Where healthy donors were concerned, CD4+ cells averaged about 11 million reads. Findings and caveats of the study: Patients and controls had in common 25 to 30 CD8+ CDR3 sequences.

Both TCR beta VDJ combination and CDR3 sequence profiling were carried out. Genomic DNA was the template for this profiling. TCRdb recomputed calls from the reads with MiXCR, one row per CDR3 protein. This table has about 81,000 distinct CDR3 sequences, about 45% appearing once. The CDR3 totals 15 residues. V was shortened by 1 base and J by 4 bases, with 11 bases between the two germline ends. Germline CDR1 LNHNV, CDR2 YYDKDF (reference sequence). Details on this clonotype: Its antigen is still unknown.

J is TRBJ2-1 and V is TRBV15, with D perhaps matching TRBD1 (6 bases). Sequences were obtained from sorted CD4+, CD8+, or CD8+CD57+ T cells (not recorded which) from PBMCs. This sequence originates from a human donor in good health, serving as a control. CDR3 residues: CATSRGWDMYNEQFF. The CDR3 DNA is TGTGCCACCAGCAGAGGTTGGGACATGTACAATGAGCAGTTCTTC. Complete variable domain (other parts from reference TRBV15 and TRBJ2-1): DAMVIQNPRYQVTQFGKPVTLSCSQTLNHNVMYWYQQKSSQAPKLLFHYYDKDFNNEADTPDNFQSRRPNTSFCFLDIRSPGLGDTAMYLCATSRGWDMYNEQFFGPGTRLTVL.